These T cell receptor beta chains were read from a single sample in a study of CD8+ T cells in alopecia areata. Using immunoSEQ multiplex PCR, the repertoire was profiled, and TCRdb retains in-frame clones only, with some absent. In the table there are about 150,000 clones, 45% to 60% of which are singletons. This material consisted of CD8+ T cells sorted from blood, taken at week 4, from a patient treated with tofacitinib. These receptor sequences come from a human donor with alopecia areata. The CDR3 runs from the conserved cysteine through the conserved F or W. Fields, in order: J gene, D gene, V gene, clone size, CDR3 DNA, CDR3 protein. D genes are given only for firm matches. Some rows mark clone size as missing; the rest say once, few, many or name a class of expanded clone.

TRBJ2-1 TRBD1 TRBV19 medium-sized TGTGCCAGTAGAGTGACAGGGGATAACCCTTACAATGAGCAGTTCTTC CASRVTGDNPYNEQFF
TRBJ1-4 - TRBV19 few TGTGCCACCCTGGGAGGGTTGAGCGAAAAACTGTTTTTT CATLGGLSEKLFF
TRBJ1-2 - TRBV5-6 - TGTGCCAGCAGCCCAGACAGCCTTAACTATGGCTACACCTTC CASSPDSLNYGYTF
TRBJ1-2 - TRBV6-6 few TGTGCCACCGAAAACAGGGACGCTTGGTACACCTTC CATENRDAWYTF
TRBJ2-5 TRBD1 TRBV27 - TGTGCCAGCAGTGCAGACCACAGGGGGCGAGAGACCCAGTACTTC CASSADHRGRETQYF
TRBJ2-2 - TRBV7-2 - TGTGCCAGCAGCGAGCTGCGGGCCGGGGAGCTGTTTTTT CASSELRAGELFF
TRBJ2-7 - TRBV19 - TGTGCCAGTAGTATAGATATGGAACAGGCGTCTTCCTACGAGCAGTACTTC CASSIDMEQASSYEQYF
TRBJ1-2 - TRBV29-1 - TGCAGCGTTGACAGCGGTTATGGCTACACCTTC CSVDSGYGYTF
TRBJ2-1 TRBD1 TRBV4-1 - TGCGCCAGCAGCCGATCGGACAGGGTTGATACTGAGCAGTTCTTC CASSRSDRVDTEQFF
TRBJ1-2 - TRBV6-5 - TGTGCCAGCAGTTACCCGGCTACCTTC CASSYPATF
TRBJ2-5 - TRBV5-1 few TGCGCCAGCAGCCCAGGAGGGTACCAAGAGACCCAGTACTTC CASSPGGYQETQYF
TRBJ1-1 TRBD1 TRBV6-1 - TGTGCCAGCAGTAAAGACCCTGGGACAGGGGGGGTAGAAGCTTTCTTT CASSKDPGTGGVEAFF
TRBJ1-1 - TRBV7-9 few TGTGCCAGCAGCTTGGGCAGGGCGACCTGGGACACTGAAGCTTTCTTT CASSLGRATWDTEAFF
TRBJ2-4 TRBD2 TRBV11-2 - TGTGCCAGCAGCTTAGCGGGGGGACAGTACTTC CASSLAGGQYF
TRBJ1-2 - TRBV6-5 - TGTGCCAGCAGTTACGACCCCAGGGATGGCTATGGCTACACCTTC CASSYDPRDGYGYTF
TRBJ2-3 - TRBV27 - TGTGCCAGCAGTCACAGAGCTAGCACAGATACGCAGTATTTT CASSHRASTDTQYF
TRBJ2-5 - TRBV9 - TGTGCCAGCAGCCCGACACTCTCAGAGACCCAGTACTTC CASSPTLSETQYF
TRBJ2-1 TRBD1 TRBV9 - TGTGCCAGCAGCGTCGACGGGACAGGGTTCTACAATGAGCAGTTCTTC CASSVDGTGFYNEQFF
TRBJ2-3 - TRBV7-9 - TGTGCCAGCAGCACCTCGGTAGACAGCACAGATACGCAGTATTTT CASSTSVDSTDTQYF
TRBJ1-5 - TRBV30 few TGTGCCTGGAGTTCACAGGGCAGCAATCAGCCCCAGCATTTT CAWSSQGSNQPQHF
TRBJ2-7 TRBD1 TRBV5-1 few TGCGCCAGCACCCTTGACAGGGGGTACGAGCAGTACTTC CASTLDRGYEQYF
TRBJ2-3 - TRBV27 - TGTGCCAGCAGTTCTCTACGCCGACGTTTAATCCAGACTGATACGCAGTATTTT CASSSLRRRLIQTDTQYF
TRBJ1-2 - TRBV29-1 - TGCAGCGTTGTCACACTCTATGGCTACACCTTC CSVVTLYGYTF
TRBJ2-6 TRBD1 TRBV9 - TGTGCCAGCAGCGCAAATCAGGGAAGGACAGGGGTCAATGGGGCCAACGTCCTGACTTTC CASSANQGRTGVNGANVLTF
TRBJ2-7 - TRBV25-1 - TGTGCCAGCAAAGGGGTGGAGCAGTACTTC CASKGVEQYF
TRBJ2-1 TRBD2 TRBV5-1 few TGCGCCAGCAGCTGGGGACAGCGGGGGGCCTACAATGAGCAGTTCTTC CASSWGQRGAYNEQFF
TRBJ1-1 - TRBV18 - TGTGCCAGCTCATTCCTGTTGATCGCCTACACTGAAGCTTTCTTT CASSFLLIAYTEAFF
TRBJ1-1 - TRBV7-8 - TGTGCCAGCAGCTTAGATCTTTATGGAGGAAACACTGAAGCTTTCTTT CASSLDLYGGNTEAFF
TRBJ1-1 TRBD1 TRBV15 - TGTGCCACCAGCAGGGACAGGGGAAGGAACACTGAAGCTTTCTTT CATSRDRGRNTEAFF
TRBJ1-2 - TRBV29-1 - TGCAGCGTCGGTGTTACCGGGCGCAACTATGGCTACACCTTC CSVGVTGRNYGYTF
TRBJ1-2 TRBD1 TRBV29-1 - TGCAGCGTTGAATGGGACAGCCTCGATGGCTACACCTTC CSVEWDSLDGYTF
TRBJ2-5 - TRBV12-5 few TGTGCTAGTGGTCCCCGGAGTCCAAGAGAGGCCCAGTACTTC CASGPRSPREAQYF
TRBJ2-7 - TRBV27 - TGTGCCAGCAGTTTATCGGCGTACGACTACTACGAGCAGTACTTC CASSLSAYDYYEQYF
TRBJ1-4 TRBD1 TRBV29-1 - TGCAGCGTTCGACAGGGGGCTTTGTTTTTT CSVRQGALFF
TRBJ2-1 - TRBV6-5 few TGTGCCAGCAGTTACTTGGGCAGGAACAATGAGCAGTTCTTC CASSYLGRNNEQFF
TRBJ2-3 - TRBV7-9 - TGTGCCAGCAGCTTGGTCGAAGTCACAGATACGCAGTATTTT CASSLVEVTDTQYF
TRBJ2-2 TRBD2 TRBV4-2 - TGTGCCAGCAGCCAAGATCCCGCGACTAGCGGCACCGGGGAGCTGTTTTTT CASSQDPATSGTGELFF
TRBJ1-6 TRBD1 TRBV5-4 few TGTGCCAGCATGGAGGACAGGGGTTCACCCCTCCACTTT CASMEDRGSPLHF
TRBJ2-2 - TRBV13 few TGTGCCAGCAGTGAAGGCAGGAACACCGGGGAGCTGTTTTTT CASSEGRNTGELFF
TRBJ2-7 TRBD2 TRBV30 few TGTGCCTGGAGTGTCAGCGGGGGAACCGAGCAGTACTTC CAWSVSGGTEQYF